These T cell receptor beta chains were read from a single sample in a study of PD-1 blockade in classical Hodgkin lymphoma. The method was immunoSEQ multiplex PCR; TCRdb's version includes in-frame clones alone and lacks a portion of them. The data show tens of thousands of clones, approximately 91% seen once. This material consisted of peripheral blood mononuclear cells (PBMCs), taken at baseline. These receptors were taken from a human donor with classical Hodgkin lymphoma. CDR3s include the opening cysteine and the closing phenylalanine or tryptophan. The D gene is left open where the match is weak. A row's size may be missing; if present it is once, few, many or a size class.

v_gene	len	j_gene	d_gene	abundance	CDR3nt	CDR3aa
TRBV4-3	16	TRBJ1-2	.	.	TGCGCCAGCAGCCAAGATTGGGCAGCCTCTTACTATGGCTACACCTTC	CASSQDWAASYYGYTF
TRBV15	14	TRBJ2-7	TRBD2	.	TGTGCCACCAGCAGAGGCGGGAGCTCCTACGAGCAGTACTTC	CATSRGGSSYEQYF
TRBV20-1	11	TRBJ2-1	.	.	TGCAGTGCTAGCTACTACAATGAGCAGTTCTTC	CSASYYNEQFF
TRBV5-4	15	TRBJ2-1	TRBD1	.	TGTGCCAGCAGCGCCCGGGACAGGTCCTACAATGAGCAGTTCTTC	CASSARDRSYNEQFF
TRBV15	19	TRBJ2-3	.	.	TGTGCCACCAGCAGAGATGCCCAACCGGGCCCCACTACGACAGATACGCAGTATTTT	CATSRDAQPGPTTTDTQYF
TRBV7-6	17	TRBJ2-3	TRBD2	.	TGTGCCAGCAGCCCTCAGCCTAGCGGGGGGGGGCCAGATACGCAGTATTTT	CASSPQPSGGGPDTQYF
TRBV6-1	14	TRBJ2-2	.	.	TGTGCCAGCAAGACAGGCGTGAACACCGGGGAGCTGTTTTTT	CASKTGVNTGELFF
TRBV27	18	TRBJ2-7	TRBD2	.	TGTGCCAGCAGTTTATCCTACTCGGCGGCGGGAGGGCCCCACGAGCAGTACTTC	CASSLSYSAAGGPHEQYF
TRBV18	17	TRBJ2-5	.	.	TGTGCCAGCTCACCATTCGATCCAGGGGAGAACCAAGAGACCCAGTACTTC	CASSPFDPGENQETQYF
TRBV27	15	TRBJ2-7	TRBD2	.	TGTGCCAGCAGTTTTCGGCGGGAGGTGCACTACGAGCAGTACTTC	CASSFRREVHYEQYF
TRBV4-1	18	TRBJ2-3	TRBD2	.	TGCGCCAGCAGCCACCCCCCTGGGGCGGGAGGGTTGGCAGATACGCAGTATTTT	CASSHPPGAGGLADTQYF
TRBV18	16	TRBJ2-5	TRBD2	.	TGTGCCAGCTCACTGGCCGGGACGGGAGGCCAAGAGACCCAGTACTTC	CASSLAGTGGQETQYF
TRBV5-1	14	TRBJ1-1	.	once	TGCGCCAGCAGCTCGGACAGAGCTTACACTGAAGCTTTCTTT	CASSSDRAYTEAFF
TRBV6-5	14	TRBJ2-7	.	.	TGTGCCAGCAGCCTCGACAGGCCCGTCTACGAGCAGTACTTC	CASSLDRPVYEQYF
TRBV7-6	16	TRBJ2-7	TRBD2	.	TGTGCCAGCAGCACCACTCCGGGCGGGAGATCCTACGAGCAGTACTTC	CASSTTPGGRSYEQYF
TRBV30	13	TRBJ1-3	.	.	TGTGCCCTGACGCCGGGCTCTGGAAACACCATATATTTT	CALTPGSGNTIYF
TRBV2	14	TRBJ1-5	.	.	TGTGCCAGCAGTGGGGATGGCGGCAATCAGCCCCAGCATTTT	CASSGDGGNQPQHF
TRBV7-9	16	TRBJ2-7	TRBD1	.	TGTGCCAGCAGCTCCTACAGGGGGGCCAGCTCCTACGAGCAGTACTTC	CASSSYRGASSYEQYF
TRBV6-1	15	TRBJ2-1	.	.	TGTGCCAGCAGTGGTAAGGGGGAGGTCTACAATGAGCAGTTCTTC	CASSGKGEVYNEQFF
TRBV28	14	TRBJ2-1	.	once	TGTGCCAGCAGTTCCTGGGGCGGAAACAATGAGCAGTTCTTC	CASSSWGGNNEQFF
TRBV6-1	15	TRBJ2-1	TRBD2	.	TGTGCCAGCAGTCCGTTAGCGGGAGCCTACAATGAGCAGTTCTTC	CASSPLAGAYNEQFF
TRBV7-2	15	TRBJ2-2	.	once	TGTGCCAGCAGCTCAGGCGGGGCCATTGCCGGGGAGCTGTTTTTT	CASSSGGAIAGELFF
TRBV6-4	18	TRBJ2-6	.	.	TGTGCCAGCAGTGAAACCGGGACGGGTAACTCTGGGGCCAACGTCCTGACTTTC	CASSETGTGNSGANVLTF
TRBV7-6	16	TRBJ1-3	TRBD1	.	TGTGCCAGCAGCTCGGAGCTGACAGGGGCTGGAAACACCATATATTTT	CASSSELTGAGNTIYF
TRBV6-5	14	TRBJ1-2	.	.	TGTGCCAGCAGTTACGGGCAGGGGAACTATGGCTACACCTTC	CASSYGQGNYGYTF
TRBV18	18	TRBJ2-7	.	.	TGTGCCAGCTCACCCCTTCGGCGGGCAGGGCCGGGATCCTACGAGCAGTACTTC	CASSPLRRAGPGSYEQYF
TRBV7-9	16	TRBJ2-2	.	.	TGTGCCAGCAGCTTAGGGGGGATGATAAACACCGGGGAGCTGTTTTTT	CASSLGGMINTGELFF